This T cell receptor (beta chain) appears in the sequencing data of a study of cytomegalovirus exposure and HLA in healthy donors. A note on this clone: Its antigen is not identified.

PCR was performed using 60 Vbeta and 13 Jbeta primers. The repertoire was sequenced with immunoSEQ multiplex PCR; TCRdb's copy has only in-frame clones and lacks some. The sample includes 55,000 to 80,000 clones, about 85% seen only once; the top ten take about 10%. Study results and caveats: The study designated roughly 150 TCR beta chains cytomegalovirus-associated. In a later analysis, TCR association rates varied by HLA locus: DRB1 most, HLA-C fewest.

The J segment lost 4 bases and the V segment lost 7 bases, leaving 6 bases of the junction unmatched. This CDR3 contains 13 residues. CDR1 is MNHEY and CDR2 is SVGAGI in the germline V gene. The study sampled nominally healthy donors, though unrecorded immune exposures were likely. The TCR originated in a female donor in good health and CMV-seronegative. What was sequenced was PBMCs. This chain joins TRBV6-5 and TRBJ2-7, with 8 bases matching TRBD1. CDR3 residues: CASKAQGVYEQYF. The CDR3 region has the DNA TGTGCCAGCAAAGCACAGGGGGTATACGAGCAGTACTTC.